The 17 T cell receptor beta chains below were found in one sample sequenced in a study of blood T cell repertoires in COVID-19. Produced via immunoSEQ multiplex PCR; TCRdb's table is partial and in-frame only. This table has 200,000 to 300,000 clones, about nine tenths appearing once. The sequenced material came from PBMCs or T cells enriched from blood (not recorded which). The origin of the receptors is a man between 45 and 60 years old who had been exposed to COVID-19.

The chain has TRBV28 and TRBJ1-1; D is undetermined. Germline V gene lookup returns CDR1 MDHEN and CDR2 SYDVKM. Trimming pared 2 bases from V and 0 bases from J, leaving 7 bases between. The CDR3 loop spans 14 amino acids. In DNA form, the CDR3 reads TGTGCCAGCAGTTTACACAGCCTGAACACTGAAGCTTTCTTT. This translates into CASSLHSLNTEAFF.

The genes are TRBV14 and TRBJ2-7; 12 bases are a match to TRBD2. The CDR3 totals 13 residues. Germline V gives CDR1 SGHDN, CDR2 FVKESK. Trimming at V came to 8 bases and at J to 2 bases, leaving 1 base not matched to a gene. For the CDR3, the DNA is TGTGCCAGCCGACTAGCGGGGGCCTACGAGCAGTACTTC. It codes for CASRLAGAYEQYF.

This rearrangement joins TRBV5-4 to TRBJ1-1; 7 bases line up with TRBD1. Germline CDR1 SGHNT, CDR2 YYREEE (reference sequence). V lost 4 bases and J lost 7; bases outside the gene matches: 13. The CDR3 is 15 amino acids. CDR3 protein: CASSPDRVRYNEAFF. CDR3 in DNA: TGTGCCAGCAGCCCCGACAGGGTGCGGTACAATGAAGCTTTCTTT.

The chain is built from TRBV6-5 and TRBJ1-5; no definite D call. This CDR3 comprises 14 residues. V lost 7 bases to trimming and J lost 7 bases, with 17 bases between them. In germline, CDR1 is MNHEY, CDR2 SVGAGI. CDR3 sequence (DNA): TGTGCCAGCAAGGCGAGGGTGTCCGGGCAGCCCCAGCATTTT. Its translation is CASKARVSGQPQHF.

The rearrangement uses TRBV10-3 and TRBJ1-1; 8 positions agree with TRBD1. Trimming removed 11 bases from V and 1 base from J; junction bases left unmatched: 6. CDR3 length: 13 amino acids. CDR1 is ENHRY and CDR2 is SYGVKD in the germline V gene. The CDR3: CAGAQGENTEAFF. In DNA form, the CDR3 reads TGTGCCGGCGCACAGGGGGAGAACACTGAAGCTTTCTTT.

The rearrangement uses TRBV18 and TRBJ1-2; possibly TRBD1 for D (5 bases). The V gene lost 6 bases and the J gene lost 3 bases, with 14 bases spanning the gap. This CDR3 is built from 14 residues. Germline CDR1 reads KGHSH; CDR2 reads LQKENI. CDR3 loop: CASSPAGGYYGYTF. Here the CDR3 DNA reads TGTGCCAGCTCCCCCGCGGGGGGGTACTATGGCTACACCTTC.

The genes are TRBV9 and TRBJ1-1; 7 nucleotides match TRBD1. V dropped 3 bases and J dropped 6; count of bases not matched to a gene: 5. CDR3 size: 13 residues. Germline V gene sequence: CDR1 SGDLS, CDR2 YYNGEE. CDR3 DNA sequence: TGTGCCAGCAGCGGAACAGGGGCTGCTGAAGCTTTCTTT. Protein product: CASSGTGAAEAFF. Full variable domain (remainder filled in from reference TRBV9 and TRBJ1-1): DSGVTQTPKHLITATGQRVTLRCSPRSGDLSVYWYQQSLDQGLQFLIQYYNGEERAKGNILERFSAQQFPDLHSELNLSSLELGDSALYFCASSGTGAAEAFFGQGTRLTVV.

The CDR3 nucleotides are TGTGCCAGCAGTTACAATCCCGGGGGGTATGGGACTGAAGCTTTCTTT. As protein: CASSYNPGGYGTEAFF. This rearrangement joins TRBV6-2 or TRBV6-3 to TRBJ1-1; TRBD1 is a possible D gene (5 bases). Between the trimmed V and J ends, which lost 2 bases and 5 bases, there was a span of 18 bases. Germline assignment: CDR1 MNHEY and CDR2 SVGEGT. This CDR3 is 16 amino acids long.

This clone was detected a few times. V is TRBV7-2 and J is TRBJ1-4, with no clear D. The CDR3 is 14 amino acids. The V end was cut by 5 bases, the J end by 5 bases, with 12 bases between. The germline V gene encodes CDR1 SGHTA and CDR2 FQGNSA. The CDR3 DNA sequence: TGTGCCAGCAGCCAAGGAGGGCAGAATGAAAAACTGTTTTTT. The encoded protein is CASSQGGQNEKLFF.

The chain employs TRBV4-2 and TRBJ2-1, with D maybe TRBD1 (5 bases). From germline, CDR1 is LGHNA and CDR2 YNFKEQ. The CDR3 is 16 residues long. V was cut by 0 bases and J by 2 bases, with 11 bases left in between. The CDR3 DNA reads TGTGCCAGCAGCCAAGAGCCAGGGATCCCCTACAATGAGCAGTTCTTC. Translated: CASSQEPGIPYNEQFF.

V gene TRBV18 combines with J gene TRBJ2-1; TRBD2 agrees at 10 bases. V gave up 6 bases and J gave up 5 bases; unmatched junction bases: 10. Germline V gives CDR1 KGHSH, CDR2 LQKENI. The CDR3 has 16 residues. Here the CDR3 DNA reads TGTGCCAGCTCCCCTCCGGGACTAGCGTCTCACAATGAGCAGTTCTTC. The encoded protein is CASSPPGLASHNEQFF.

V gene TRBV2 combines with J gene TRBJ1-1, with a possible D match to TRBD1 (5 bases). Trimming shortened V by 5 bases and J by 5 bases, and 15 bases separated the two germline ends. CDR1 SNHLY and CDR2 FYNNEI come from the germline V gene. CDR3 length: 14 residues. CDR3: CASSRAGKGTEAFF. The CDR3 DNA sequence: TGTGCCAGCAGTCGCGCAGGGAAAGGGACTGAAGCTTTCTTT.

In its sample, this clone was seen a few times. This chain uses TRBV4-1 with TRBJ1-1; TRBD1 matches at 7 bases. V was pared by 2 bases and J by 0 bases, with 3 bases of the junction left unmatched. Looked up from germline, CDR1 is MGHRA and CDR2 is YSYEKL. CDR3 length: 15 amino acids. The CDR3 loop reads CASSQRDSLNTEAFF. Here the CDR3 DNA reads TGCGCCAGCAGCCAACGGGACAGCCTGAACACTGAAGCTTTCTTT.

The V and J genes are TRBV19 and TRBJ1-5; D not resolved. The CDR3 consists of 13 residues. Germline V lookup: CDR1 LNHDA, CDR2 SQIVND (reference sequence). Trimming took 5 bases from V and 4 from J, leaving 9 bases between them. The CDR3 sequence is CASSQLRNQPQHF. CDR3 nucleotides: TGTGCCAGTAGTCAATTGAGGAATCAGCCCCAGCATTTT.

This rearrangement joins TRBV28 to TRBJ1-5; no clear D gene. The germline CDR1 and CDR2 sequences are MDHEN and SYDVKM. The V end was cut by 3 bases, the J end by 6 bases, with 6 bases between. The CDR3 loop spans 12 amino acids. CDR3 sequence reads: CASSFGGQPQHF. The CDR3 DNA sequence: TGTGCCAGCAGTTTCGGAGGTCAGCCCCAGCATTTT.

V is TRBV2 and J is TRBJ2-1, with 13 nucleotides matching TRBD2. After removal of 10 bases from V and 8 bases from J, the junction contained 8 bases not matched to a gene. Germline CDR1 SNHLY, CDR2 FYNNEI. The CDR3 runs 14 residues. CDR3 in DNA: TGTGCCACCCTAGGGACTAGCGGGGTCGATGAGCAGTTCTTC. Its protein is CATLGTSGVDEQFF.

Only one count was recorded for this clone. The chain couples TRBV21-1 to TRBJ2-5; the table's D call, TRBD2, was not checked against the DNA. TRBV21-1 is tagged as a pseudogene. The CDR3 runs 14 residues. The CDR3 sequence: CASISHHCVETQYF. The CDR3 DNA is TGTGCCAGCATTAGCCATCACTGTGTAGAGACCCAGTACTTC.